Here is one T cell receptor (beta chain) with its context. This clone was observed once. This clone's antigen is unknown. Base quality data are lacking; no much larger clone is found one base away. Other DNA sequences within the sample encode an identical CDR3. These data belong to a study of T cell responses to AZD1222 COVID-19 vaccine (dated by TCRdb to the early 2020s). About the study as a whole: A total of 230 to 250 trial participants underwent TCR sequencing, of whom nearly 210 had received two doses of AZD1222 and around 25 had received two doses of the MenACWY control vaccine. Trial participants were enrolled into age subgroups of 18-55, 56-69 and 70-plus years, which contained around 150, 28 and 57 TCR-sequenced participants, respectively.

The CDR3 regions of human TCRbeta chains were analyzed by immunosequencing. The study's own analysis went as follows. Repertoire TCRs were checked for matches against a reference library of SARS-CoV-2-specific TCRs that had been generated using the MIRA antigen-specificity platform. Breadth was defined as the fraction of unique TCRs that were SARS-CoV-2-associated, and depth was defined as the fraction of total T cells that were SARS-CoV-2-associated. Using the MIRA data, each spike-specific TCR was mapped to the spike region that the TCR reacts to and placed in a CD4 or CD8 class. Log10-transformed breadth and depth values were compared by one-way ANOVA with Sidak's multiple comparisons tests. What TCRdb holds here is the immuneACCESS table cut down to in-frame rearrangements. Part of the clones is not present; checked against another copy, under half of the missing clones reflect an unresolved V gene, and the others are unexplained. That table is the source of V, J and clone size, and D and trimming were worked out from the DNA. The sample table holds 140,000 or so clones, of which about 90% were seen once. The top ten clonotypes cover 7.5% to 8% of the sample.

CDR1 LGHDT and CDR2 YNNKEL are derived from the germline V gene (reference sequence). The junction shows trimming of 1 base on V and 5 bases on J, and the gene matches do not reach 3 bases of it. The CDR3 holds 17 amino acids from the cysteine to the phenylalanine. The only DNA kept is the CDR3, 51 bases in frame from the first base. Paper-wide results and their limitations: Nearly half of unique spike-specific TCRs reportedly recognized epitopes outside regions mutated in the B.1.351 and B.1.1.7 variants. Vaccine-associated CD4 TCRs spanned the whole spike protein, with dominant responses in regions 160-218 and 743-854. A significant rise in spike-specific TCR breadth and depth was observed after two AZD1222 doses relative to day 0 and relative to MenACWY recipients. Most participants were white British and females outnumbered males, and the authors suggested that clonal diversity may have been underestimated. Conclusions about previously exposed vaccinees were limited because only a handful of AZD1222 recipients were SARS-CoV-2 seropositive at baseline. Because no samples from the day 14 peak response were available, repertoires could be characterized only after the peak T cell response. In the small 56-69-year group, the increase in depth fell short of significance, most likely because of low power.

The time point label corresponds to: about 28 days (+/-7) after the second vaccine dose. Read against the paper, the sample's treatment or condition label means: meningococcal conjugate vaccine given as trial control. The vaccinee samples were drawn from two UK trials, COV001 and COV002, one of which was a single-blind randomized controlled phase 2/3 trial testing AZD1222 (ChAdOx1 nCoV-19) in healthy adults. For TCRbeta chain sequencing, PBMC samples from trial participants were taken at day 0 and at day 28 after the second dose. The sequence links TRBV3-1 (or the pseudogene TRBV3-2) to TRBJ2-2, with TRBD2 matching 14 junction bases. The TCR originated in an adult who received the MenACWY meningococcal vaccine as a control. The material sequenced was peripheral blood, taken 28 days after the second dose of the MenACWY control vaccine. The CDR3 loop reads CASSQGLAGGGTGELFF. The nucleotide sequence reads TGTGCCAGCAGCCAAGGACTAGCGGGAGGGGGGACCGGGGAGCTGTTTTTT.